This passage covers 22 T cell receptor beta chains from one sample sequenced in a study of STAT5B mutations in CD4+ large granular lymphocyte leukemia. Produced via immunoSEQ multiplex PCR; TCRdb's table is partial and in-frame only. Of about 35,000 clones in the sample, 68% are singletons; the top ten hold roughly 1.6%. Specimen: CD4+ T cells from blood buffy coats. The receptor set was obtained from a human donor in good health.

This clone was picked up a small number of times. The chain recombines TRBV6-5 with TRBJ1-6; D remains unclear. The germline gives CDR1 MNHEY, CDR2 SVGAGI. V was trimmed by 0 bases and J by 9 bases, leaving 3 bases between them. The CDR3 spans 12 residues. The CDR3 DNA is TGTGCCAGCAGTTACTCTGGTTCACCCCTCCACTTT. Translation gives CASSYSGSPLHF.

This clone turned up a few times. This chain connects TRBV28 to TRBJ1-4, with 7 bases that match TRBD1. Germline V gene data show CDR1 as MDHEN and CDR2 as SYDVKM. The CDR3 totals 14 residues. V shed 4 bases, J shed 8 bases, and the junction held 7 bases outside the gene matches. The CDR3: CASSSGQVTEKLFF. The CDR3 DNA reads as TGTGCCAGCAGTTCCGGACAGGTTACAGAAAAACTGTTTTTT.

There are a few counts of this clone. The CDR3 loop reads CASSSRQGGQPQHF. In nucleotides, the CDR3 is TGTGCCAGCTCATCGAGACAGGGAGGTCAGCCCCAGCATTTT. This chain joins TRBV18 and TRBJ1-5; TRBD1 aligns across 7 bases. The ends lost 5 bases at V and 6 bases at J; junction bases unmatched: 7. This CDR3 has 14 residues. The germline V gene has CDR1 KGHSH and CDR2 LQKENI.

The chain uses TRBV19 and TRBJ2-1; 11 bases are shared with TRBD2. The germline V gene encodes CDR1 LNHDA and CDR2 SQIVND (reference sequence). The ends lost 1 base at V and 4 bases at J; junction bases unmatched: 3. There are 16 residues in the CDR3. CDR3 in amino acids: CASSIVPSGGYNEQFF. CDR3 coding DNA: TGTGCCAGTAGTATAGTACCTAGCGGGGGGTACAATGAGCAGTTCTTC.

This chain links TRBV5-8 with TRBJ1-4, with 10 bases lining up with TRBD1. The CDR3 spans 15 residues. Trimming cost V 0 bases and J 7 bases; bases outside gene matches: 3. CDR1 SGHTS and CDR2 YDEGEE come from the germline V gene. The CDR3, as DNA: TGTGCCAGCAGCTTGGGACAGGGGGCGATTGAAAAACTGTTTTTT. Translation gives CASSLGQGAIEKLFF.

V and J are TRBV6-5 and TRBJ1-5; maybe TRBD1 (5 bases). From germline, CDR1 is MNHEY and CDR2 SVGAGI. V lost 9 bases and J lost 5, with 11 bases in between. CDR3 length: 12 amino acids. CDR3 sequence reads: CASRDFHQPQHF. CDR3 nucleotides: TGTGCCAGTCGGGACTTCCATCAGCCCCAGCATTTT.

The chain uses TRBV6-1 and TRBJ1-6; D not resolved. CDR1 and CDR2 (germline): MNHNS, SASEGT. The CDR3 is made up of 11 amino acids. The V gene lost 10 bases and the J gene lost 8 bases, with 9 bases spanning the gap. This CDR3 is CATSWDSPLHF. CDR3 bases: TGTGCCACCTCCTGGGATTCACCCCTCCACTTT.

This chain connects TRBV15 to TRBJ2-5; D is perhaps TRBD1 (7 bases). This CDR3 spans 15 amino acids. The germline V gene has CDR1 LNHNV and CDR2 YYDKDF (reference sequence). Trimming removed 0 bases at V and 5 bases at J, with 13 bases between. CDR3 region: CATSRDGAGGETQYF. The CDR3 DNA follows: TGTGCCACCAGCAGAGATGGGGCAGGGGGGGAGACCCAGTACTTC.

This chain links TRBV29-1 with TRBJ2-2, with a weak D call TRBD1 (6 bases). The V end was cut by 4 bases, the J end by 2 bases, with 8 bases between. Germline CDR1 SQVTM, CDR2 ANQGSEA. The length of the CDR3 is 13 residues. The CDR3 DNA follows: TGCAGCGTTGGACAGGATAACACCGGGGAGCTGTTTTTT. Encoded protein: CSVGQDNTGELFF.

The genes are TRBV9 and TRBJ2-5; TRBD1 matches at 10 bases. The CDR3 runs to 15 residues. Germline lookup yields CDR1 SGDLS and CDR2 YYNGEE. V lost 3 bases and J lost 5; bases outside the gene matches: 7. CDR3 bases: TGTGCCAGCAGCGCCACCGACAGGGGGCCGGAGACCCAGTACTTC. This translates into CASSATDRGPETQYF.

The J gene is TRBJ1-4, the V gene TRBV7-9; D gene uncertain. The V gene lost 2 bases and the J gene lost 8 bases, with 6 bases spanning the gap. Germline V CDR1 and CDR2: SEHNR, FQNEAQ (reference sequence). The length of the CDR3 is 12 residues. The CDR3 DNA reads TGTGCCAGCAGCTTATCCGGAGAAAAACTGTTTTTT. Encoded protein: CASSLSGEKLFF. The variable domain in full, with the rest retrieved from reference TRBV7-9 and TRBJ1-4, is DTGVSQNPRHKITKRGQNVTFRCDPISEHNRLYWYRQTLGQGPEFLTYFQNEAQLEKSRLLSDRFSAERPKGSFSTLEIQRTEQGDSAMYLCASSLSGEKLFFGSGTQLSVL.

The chain combines TRBV2 with TRBJ1-3; TRBD1 is a possible D gene (5 bases). V dropped 3 bases and J dropped 0 bases, with 15 bases sitting between them. This CDR3 is built from 17 residues. The V gene's germline CDR1 is SNHLY and CDR2 FYNNEI. The CDR3 here is CASSEVVQAISGNTIYF. As DNA, the CDR3 is TGTGCCAGCAGTGAGGTCGTACAGGCGATCTCTGGAAACACCATATATTTT.

This clone was recorded once. The chain employs TRBV29-1 and TRBJ1-6, with D maybe TRBD1 (6 bases). The germline gives CDR1 SQVTM, CDR2 ANQGSEA. Trimming pared 5 bases from V and 1 base from J, leaving 9 bases between. The CDR3 runs 14 residues. CDR3 residues: CSVQQGSYNSPLHF. In DNA form, the CDR3 reads TGCAGCGTTCAACAGGGTTCCTATAATTCACCCCTCCACTTT.

The V and J genes are TRBV6-5 and TRBJ1-2; 8 bases fit TRBD1. The CDR3 spans 15 residues. J gave up 2 bases and V 2 bases, and 4 bases lay outside the gene matches. Looked up from germline, CDR1 is MNHEY and CDR2 is SVGAGI. CDR3 bases: TGTGCCAGCAGTTACGCAGGGGGCGAGAACTATGGCTACACCTTC. It codes for CASSYAGGENYGYTF.

This chain links TRBV4-1 with TRBJ1-2; D is perhaps TRBD1 (5 bases). CDR1 MGHRA and CDR2 YSYEKL come from the germline V gene. The CDR3 is 12 residues long. Deletions cut 1 base from V and 8 bases from J, with 8 bases between. The CDR3 is CASSQAGLGYTF. The CDR3 DNA is TGCGCCAGCAGCCAAGCGGGGCTGGGCTACACCTTC.

This clone was seen a few times. The genes are TRBV6-1 and TRBJ1-5, with a tentative D call TRBD1 (5 bases). The CDR3 extends over 15 amino acids. Trimming pared 7 bases from V and 2 bases from J, leaving 15 bases between. Looked up from germline, CDR1 is MNHNS and CDR2 is SASEGT. DNA of the CDR3: TGTGCCAGCAAAGAAGCAGGGTTTGGCAATCAGCCCCAGCATTTT. This gives the protein CASKEAGFGNQPQHF.

This rearrangement joins TRBV6-5 to TRBJ1-2; 7 bases map to TRBD1. Germline trimming cut 5 bases from V and 2 bases from J; bases unmatched to any gene: 2. CDR1 MNHEY and CDR2 SVGAGI come from the germline V gene. This CDR3 contains 13 residues. CDR3 region: CASSKGQNYGYTF. CDR3 in DNA: TGTGCCAGCAGTAAGGGACAGAACTATGGCTACACCTTC.

The J gene is TRBJ2-7, the V gene TRBV19; unclear D gene. This CDR3 contains 17 residues. The germline gives CDR1 LNHDA, CDR2 SQIVND (reference sequence). Trimming cost V 3 bases and J 6 bases, with 24 bases left between them. DNA for the CDR3: TGTGCCAGTAGTATTAACCGACCCTCCCTCGGAAGAGGCGAGCAGTACTTC. This translates into CASSINRPSLGRGEQYF.

The V gene is TRBV7-2, the J gene TRBJ2-7; the D is unclear. The germline V and J ends were trimmed by 2 bases and 7 bases, with 12 bases remaining between them. The germline V gene has CDR1 SGHTA and CDR2 FQGNSA. The CDR3 length is 13 residues. The CDR3, as DNA: TGTGCCAGCAGCTTATACCGTCTGGGTGAGCAGTACTTC. Protein product: CASSLYRLGEQYF.

The V call is TRBV29-1, the J call TRBJ1-5; D may be TRBD1 (6 bases). There are 14 residues in the CDR3. Trimming took 6 bases from V and 4 from J, leaving 16 bases between them. CDR1 is SQVTM, CDR2 ANQGSEA, per germline. CDR3 sequence reads: CSVGGDTGNQPQHF. The CDR3 DNA follows: TGCAGCGTGGGGGGGGACACCGGGAATCAGCCCCAGCATTTT. Using reference TRBV29-1 and TRBJ1-5 for the parts outside the CDR3, the full variable domain is SAVISQKPSRDICQRGTSLTIQCQVDSQVTMMFWYRQQPGQSLTLIATANQGSEATYESGFVIDKFPISRPNLTFSTLTVSNMSPEDSSIYLCSVGGDTGNQPQHFGDGTRLSIL.

This clone has a single count. The J gene is TRBJ2-3, the V gene TRBV5-1, with D possibly matching TRBD2 (6 bases). Looked up from germline, CDR1 is SGHRS and CDR2 is YFSETQ. The CDR3 is made up of 15 amino acids. V lost 0 bases to trimming and J lost 5 bases, with 13 bases between them. The CDR3 reads CASSLVQGGGDTQYF. In nucleotides, the CDR3 is TGCGCCAGCAGCTTGGTGCAGGGAGGAGGAGATACGCAGTATTTT.

This rearrangement joins TRBV7-8 to TRBJ2-1; TRBD2 might be the D (7 bases). This CDR3 is 14 amino acids long. Between the trimmed V and J ends, which lost 0 bases and 8 bases, there was a span of 11 bases. Looked up from germline, CDR1 is SGHVS and CDR2 is FQNEAQ. CDR3 DNA sequence: TGTGCCAGCAGCTTAGCGGGGGGGCTCCATGAGCAGTTCTTC. It encodes CASSLAGGLHEQFF.